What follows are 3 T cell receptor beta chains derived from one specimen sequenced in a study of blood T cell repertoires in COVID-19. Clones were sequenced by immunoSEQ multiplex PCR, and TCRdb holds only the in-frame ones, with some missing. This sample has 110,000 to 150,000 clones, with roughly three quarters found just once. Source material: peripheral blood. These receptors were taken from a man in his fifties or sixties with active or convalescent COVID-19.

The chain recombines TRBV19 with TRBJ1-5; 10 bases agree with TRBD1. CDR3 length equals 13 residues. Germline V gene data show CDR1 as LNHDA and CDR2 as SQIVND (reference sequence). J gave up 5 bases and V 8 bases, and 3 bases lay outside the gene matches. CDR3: CASSDRGDQPQHF. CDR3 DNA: TGTGCCAGTTCGGACAGGGGGGATCAGCCCCAGCATTTT.

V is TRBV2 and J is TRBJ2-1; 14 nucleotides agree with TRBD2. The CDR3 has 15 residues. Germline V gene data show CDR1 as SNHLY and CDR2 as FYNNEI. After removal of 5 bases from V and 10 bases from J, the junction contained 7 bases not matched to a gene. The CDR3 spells CASSLGTSGRREQFF. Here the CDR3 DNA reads TGTGCCAGCAGTCTGGGGACTAGCGGGAGACGGGAGCAGTTCTTC.

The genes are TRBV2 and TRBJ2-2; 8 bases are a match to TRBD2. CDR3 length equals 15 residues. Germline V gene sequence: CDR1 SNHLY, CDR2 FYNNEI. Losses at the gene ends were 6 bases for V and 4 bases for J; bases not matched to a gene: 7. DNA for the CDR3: TGTGCCAGCAGACCGGGACTAGGTTTCACCGGGGAGCTGTTTTTT. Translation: CASRPGLGFTGELFF.